Below are 7 T cell receptor beta chains sequenced from a single sample in a study of CD8 T cells in ankylosing spondylitis (dated by TCRdb to the late 2010s). Library creation used 5' RACE. Sequencing took place on an Illumina HiSeq 2500. The raw public reads went through TCRdb reprocessing: fastp at Q25, MiXCR clone calling, in-frame beta chains kept. Rows are combined by CDR3 protein, so each entry shows the most common genes and DNA. This sample comprises under 200,000 distinct CDR3 sequences, around 10% of them detected only once. The ten biggest clones cover almost 30% of the sample. The sequenced sample consisted of blood, either unsorted or a sorted T cell fraction (not recorded which). These receptors all stem from a male donor with ankylosing spondylitis or in good health (not recorded which).

There are many counts of this clonotype. V usage is TRBV25-1 and J usage is TRBJ2-2, with 8 positions matching TRBD1. V shed 9 bases, J shed 8 bases, and the junction held 11 bases outside the gene matches. The CDR3 consists of 14 residues. Germline values: CDR1 MGHDK, CDR2 SYGVNS. The CDR3 region has the DNA TGTGCCAGTACTAAGTCAGGGGGCTCAGGGGAGCTGTTTTTT. Translated, it gives CASTKSGGSGELFF.

V and J are TRBV19 and TRBJ1-4; no clear D gene. The V end was cut by 8 bases, the J end by 0 bases, with 10 bases between. The length of the CDR3 is 14 residues. Germline CDR1 LNHDA, CDR2 SQIVND (reference sequence). The CDR3 sequence: CASLSSATNEKLFF. CDR3 nucleotides: TGTGCCAGTTTAAGCTCAGCAACTAATGAAAAACTGTTTTTT.

As concerns this clonotype: The junction departs from the called germline gene at one end, perhaps through a read error. The V and J genes are TRBV18 and TRBJ2-3, with D tentatively TRBD1 or TRBD2 (5 bases each). The germline gives CDR1 KGHSH, CDR2 LQKENI. The CDR3 has 14 amino acids. The CDR3 reads CASSPGRDADMQYF. CDR3 bases: TGTGCCAGCTCCCCCGGAAGGGACGCAGATATGCAGTATTTT.

This CDR3 is CASSFSGLGDEQFF. The CDR3 coding sequence is TGTGCCAGCAGCTTTTCGGGACTAGGCGATGAGCAGTTCTTC. The chain is built from TRBV7-9 and TRBJ2-1; TRBD2 matches 8 bases. The CDR3 sequence is 14 residues long. With 3 bases clipped from V and 8 bases from J, the junction kept 6 bases outside the gene matches. Germline V gene sequence: CDR1 SEHNR, CDR2 FQNEAQ (reference sequence).

The table lists this clonotype with a few counts. The chain has TRBV5-1 and TRBJ2-3; perhaps TRBD2 as D (6 bases). Germline CDR1 and CDR2: SGHRS and YFSETQ. The CDR3 is 15 residues long. V was pared by 7 bases and J by 4 bases, with 19 bases between. The CDR3 sequence: CASGLQAGSADTQYF. The DNA of the CDR3 is TGCGCCAGCGGACTACAGGCAGGGTCCGCAGATACGCAGTATTTT.

The J gene is TRBJ2-1, the V gene TRBV10-1, with 12 bases fitting TRBD2. This CDR3 contains 15 residues. J lost 7 bases, V lost 2 bases, and 3 bases had no gene match. Germline loops: CDR1 WNHNN, CDR2 SYGVQD (reference sequence). For the CDR3, the DNA is TGCGCCAGCAGTGAGGGACTAGCGGGAACAAATGAGCAGTTCTTC. Translating it yields CASSEGLAGTNEQFF.

Many counts were recorded for this clonotype. V is TRBV5-1 and J is TRBJ1-4, with D perhaps TRBD1 (5 bases). This CDR3 is built from 15 residues. From germline, CDR1 is SGHRS and CDR2 YFSETQ. Trimming stripped 4 bases from V and 1 base from J, with 11 bases between. CDR3 sequence: CASSRTGGTNEKLFF. The CDR3 DNA is TGCGCCAGCAGCCGGACGGGGGGAACTAATGAAAAACTGTTTTTT.